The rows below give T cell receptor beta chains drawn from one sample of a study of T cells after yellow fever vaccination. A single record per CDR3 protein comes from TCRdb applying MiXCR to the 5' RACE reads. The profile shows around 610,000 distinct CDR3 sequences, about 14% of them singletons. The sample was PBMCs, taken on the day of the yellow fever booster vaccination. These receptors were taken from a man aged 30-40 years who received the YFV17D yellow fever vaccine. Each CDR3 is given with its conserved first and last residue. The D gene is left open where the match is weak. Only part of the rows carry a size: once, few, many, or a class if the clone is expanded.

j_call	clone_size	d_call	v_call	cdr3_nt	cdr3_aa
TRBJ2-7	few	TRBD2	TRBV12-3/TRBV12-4	TGTGCCAGCAGCCGTGGACTAGCGGGAGGGCCGACCACCTACGAGCAGTACTTC	CASSRGLAGGPTTYEQYF
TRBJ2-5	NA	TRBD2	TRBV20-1	TGCAGTGGGGATATTAGCGGGAGCGGGGAGACCCAGTACTTC	CSGDISGSGETQYF
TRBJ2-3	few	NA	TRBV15	TGTGCCACCAGCGACTGGGGTGATACGCAGTATTTT	CATSDWGDTQYF
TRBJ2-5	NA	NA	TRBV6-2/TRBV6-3	TGTGCCAGCAGTTACGCTAGCAGGCAAGAGACCCAGTACTTC	CASSYASRQETQYF
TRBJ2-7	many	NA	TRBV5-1	TGCGCCAGCAGCTTGGGCGTCCAGGGCTCCAGCGAGCAGTACTTC	CASSLGVQGSSEQYF
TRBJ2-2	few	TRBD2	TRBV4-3	TGCGCCAGCAGCCAAGTAGGAAGACTAGCGGGAGCCGGGGAGCTGTTTTTT	CASSQVGRLAGAGELFF
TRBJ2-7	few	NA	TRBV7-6	TGTGCCAGCAGCTTAATGTTTCATAACTTAACCTACGAGCAGTACTTC	CASSLMFHNLTYEQYF
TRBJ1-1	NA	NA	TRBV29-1	TGCAGCGTCGGTGGGACATTGAACACTGAAGCTTTCTTT	CSVGGTLNTEAFF
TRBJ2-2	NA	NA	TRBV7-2	TGTGCCAGCAGCTTATCGCAAACCGGGGAGCTGTTTTTT	CASSLSQTGELFF
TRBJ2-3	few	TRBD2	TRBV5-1	TGCGCCACCCAGCCCAGCGGGAGCCCGGTTGATACGCAGTATTTT	CATQPSGSPVDTQYF
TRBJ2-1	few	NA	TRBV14	TGTGCCAGCAGCCAAGTAGCCTACCACAATGAGCAGTTCTTC	CASSQVAYHNEQFF
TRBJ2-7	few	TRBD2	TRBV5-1	TGCGCCAGCAGCTTGCCGGGCGTAGCGGGAGGGCCTCGTTACGAGCAGTACTTC	CASSLPGVAGGPRYEQYF
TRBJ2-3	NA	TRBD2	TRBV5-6	TGTGCCAGCAGATTGGGAGTAGCGGGTAGCACAGATACGCAGTATTTT	CASRLGVAGSTDTQYF
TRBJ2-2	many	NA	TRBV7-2	TGTGCCAGCAGCTTACCACCTGGGGAACTGTTTTTT	CASSLPPGELFF
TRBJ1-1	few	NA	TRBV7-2	TGTGCCAGCAGCTTAGATGGGACAAAGAACACTGAAGCTTTCTTT	CASSLDGTKNTEAFF
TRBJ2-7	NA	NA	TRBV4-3	TGCGCCAGCAGCCAAGGTGGCAGGGGAAGCGAGCAGTACTTC	CASSQGGRGSEQYF
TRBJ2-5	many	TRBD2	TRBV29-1	TGCAGCGTCCTCCGCCCGGGACTAGAGCCCCAGTACTTC	CSVLRPGLEPQYF
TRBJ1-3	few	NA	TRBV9	TGTGCCAGCAGCCCCCCTGGGATTGGCCTCTCTGGAAACACCATATATTTT	CASSPPGIGLSGNTIYF
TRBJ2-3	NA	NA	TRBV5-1	TGCGCCAGCAGCTTGAACGGGGATACGCAGTATTTT	CASSLNGDTQYF
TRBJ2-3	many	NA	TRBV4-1	TGCGCCAGCAGCCTAGACCAACCCGGAGATACGCAGTATTTT	CASSLDQPGDTQYF
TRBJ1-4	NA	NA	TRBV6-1	TGTGCCAGCAGTAATCCAGGGAGGGATGAAAAACTGTTTTTT	CASSNPGRDEKLFF
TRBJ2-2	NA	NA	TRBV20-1	TGCAGTGCAACGGTAGGAGGCGGCACCGGGGAGCTGTTTTTT	CSATVGGGTGELFF
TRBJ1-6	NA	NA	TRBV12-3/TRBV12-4	TGTGCCAGCAGTTCTGAACCCCAGACCCTCCACTTT	CASSSEPQTLHF
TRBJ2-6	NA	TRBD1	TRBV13	TGTGCCAGCAGCTTAGAAACCGGGACAGGGGGCGTTGGGGCCAACGTCCTGACTTTC	CASSLETGTGGVGANVLTF
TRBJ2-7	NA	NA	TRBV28	TGTGCCAGCAGTTTATCGGGGCAGCCCTACGAGCAGTACTTC	CASSLSGQPYEQYF
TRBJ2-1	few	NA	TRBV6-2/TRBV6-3	TGTGCCAGCAGTTACTCGAACCTGCGGCGGACGACTTACAATGAGCAGTTCTTC	CASSYSNLRRTTYNEQFF
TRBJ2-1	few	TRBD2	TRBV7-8	TGTGCCAGCAGCATACTAGCGTCGGTGGGAAATGAGCAGTTCTTC	CASSILASVGNEQFF
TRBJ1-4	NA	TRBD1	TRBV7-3	TGTGCCAGCAGTCGTCGAAGGGGGCGCGAGGGCCCTAATGAAAAACTGTTTTTT	CASSRRRGREGPNEKLFF
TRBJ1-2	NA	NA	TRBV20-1	TGCAGTGCTAGAGTGTCACGGCAGCTTGTTGGCTACACCTTC	CSARVSRQLVGYTF
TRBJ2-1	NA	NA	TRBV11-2	TGTGCCAGCAGCTTAGCGGATTCTGATGAGCAGTTCTTC	CASSLADSDEQFF
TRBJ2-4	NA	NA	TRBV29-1	TGCAGCGGGGGGGGGCCGGAAAACATTCAGTACTTC	CSGGGPENIQYF
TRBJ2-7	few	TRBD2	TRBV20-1	TGCAGTGCTAGAGATACTAGCGGGTTATCCTACGAGCAGTACTTC	CSARDTSGLSYEQYF
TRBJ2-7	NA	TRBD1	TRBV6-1	TGTGCCAGCAGCTCGTATGGACAGGCAATTTCCTACGAGCAGTACTTC	CASSSYGQAISYEQYF